This passage covers 22 T cell receptor beta chains from one sample sequenced in a study of T cell responses to AZD1222 COVID-19 vaccine. TCRdb's table, derived via immunoSEQ multiplex PCR, lists solely in-frame clones and lacks some. The table records tens of thousands of clones, 80% of them present only once. The sample in question was peripheral blood, obtained 28 days after the second AZD1222 dose. The receptors derive from an adult who received the AZD1222 COVID-19 vaccine.

The V call is TRBV4-2, the J call TRBJ2-3; 14 bases match TRBD2. The length of the CDR3 is 19 residues. Germline V CDR1 and CDR2: LGHNA, YNFKEQ. Germline trimming cut 0 bases from V and 2 bases from J; bases unmatched to any gene: 7. CDR3 residues: CASSQDRGTSGGNTDTQYF. Here the CDR3 DNA reads TGTGCCAGCAGCCAAGATCGGGGGACTAGCGGGGGAAACACAGATACGCAGTATTTT.

The CDR3 coding sequence is TGTGCCAGCAGCGTAGAGGGGGGCGGAAACACCATATATTTT. It encodes CASSVEGGGNTIYF. The genes are TRBV9 and TRBJ1-3; maybe TRBD1 (6 bases). Trimming shortened V by 0 bases and J by 4 bases, and 8 bases separated the two germline ends. This CDR3 region has 14 residues. The V gene's germline CDR1 is SGDLS and CDR2 YYNGEE.

This chain uses TRBV30 with TRBJ2-2, with D possibly being TRBD1 (8 bases). The CDR3 covers 13 residues. Germline CDR1 and CDR2: GTSNPN and SVGIG (reference sequence). V gave up 7 bases and J gave up 5 bases, with 14 bases separating them. CDR3 in DNA: TGTGCCTTGGACAGGGAGGGAACCGGGGAGCTGTTTTTT. Translated: CALDREGTGELFF. The full variable domain, rest sourced from reference TRBV30 and TRBJ2-2, is SQTIHQWPATLVQPVGSPLSLECTVEGTSNPNLYWYRQAAGRGLQLLFYSVGIGQISSEVPQNLSASRPQDRQFILSSKKLLLSDSGFYLCALDREGTGELFFGEGSRLTVL.

Only one count was recorded for this clone. The chain couples TRBV5-8 to TRBJ2-1; weak D call: TRBD1 (5 bases). Germline values: CDR1 SGHTS, CDR2 YDEGEE. The CDR3 loop spans 13 amino acids. V gave up 7 bases and J gave up 1 base, with 9 bases separating them. The DNA of the CDR3 is TGTGCCAGCGGGCAGGGATCCTACAATGAGCAGTTCTTC. Its translation: CASGQGSYNEQFF.

The chain combines TRBV6-1 with TRBJ2-7; 12 nucleotides match TRBD2. This CDR3 region has 18 residues. Germline trimming cut 3 bases from V and 0 bases from J; bases unmatched to any gene: 9. Germline V lookup: CDR1 MNHNS, CDR2 SASEGT. The CDR3 region is CASSDRASGGGRSYEQYF. In DNA form, the CDR3 reads TGTGCCAGCAGTGATCGGGCTAGCGGGGGGGGTCGCTCCTACGAGCAGTACTTC.

The sample holds one count of this clone. V and J are TRBV3-1 (or the pseudogene TRBV3-2) and TRBJ2-1; 11 bases are shared with TRBD2. In germline, CDR1 is LGHDT, CDR2 YNNKEL (reference sequence). The junction had 6 bases not matched to a gene; V was cut back by 3 bases and J by 8 bases. This CDR3 has 15 amino acids. Written as DNA, the CDR3 is TGTGCCAGCAGCCAGGTAGCGGGAGGGGGGGATGAGCAGTTCTTC. It is translated as CASSQVAGGGDEQFF.

This clone was recorded a few times. The chain joins TRBV19 to TRBJ1-5; 12 nucleotides align to TRBD1. Germline lookup yields CDR1 LNHDA and CDR2 SQIVND (reference sequence). The CDR3 has 14 amino acids. With V trimmed by 6 bases and J by 6 bases, 3 bases remained unmatched. CDR3 loop: CASSGGQGAQPQHF. CDR3 DNA sequence: TGTGCCAGTAGCGGGGGACAGGGGGCTCAGCCCCAGCATTTT.

The chain recombines TRBV28 with TRBJ2-4; TRBD1 aligns across 8 bases. This CDR3 has 13 amino acids. The V and J ends lost 4 bases and 8 bases, in that order; junction bases with no gene match: 4. Germline V lookup: CDR1 MDHEN, CDR2 SYDVKM. This chain's CDR3 is CASSSGQGDIQYF. In nucleotides, the CDR3 is TGTGCCAGCAGTTCCGGACAGGGAGACATTCAGTACTTC.

This chain connects TRBV6-5 to TRBJ1-1, with D unclear. The V end was cut by 6 bases, the J end by 0 bases, with 8 bases between. The CDR3 totals 13 residues. Per germline, CDR1 MNHEY and CDR2 SVGAGI. The CDR3 nucleotides read TGTGCCAGCAGAGCCAGGTTGAACACTGAAGCTTTCTTT. Translation gives CASRARLNTEAFF.

In this sample, this clone turned up once. This rearrangement joins TRBV10-3 to TRBJ1-2; D may be TRBD1 (5 bases). The CDR3 length is 11 residues. CDR1 is ENHRY, CDR2 SYGVKD, per germline. V lost 6 bases, J lost 6 bases, and 8 bases lay in between. CDR3 protein: CAISGGDGYTF. In DNA form, the CDR3 reads TGTGCCATCAGCGGGGGAGATGGCTACACCTTC.

The V call is TRBV19, the J call TRBJ2-3, with 8 bases aligning to TRBD1. CDR3 size: 18 residues. V was clipped by 11 bases and J by 0 bases; unmatched bases: 19. Germline CDR1 is LNHDA and CDR2 is SQIVND (reference sequence). This CDR3 is CASIGQGATLGSTDTQYF. Written as DNA, the CDR3 is TGTGCCTCGATCGGGCAGGGGGCGACTTTGGGAAGCACAGATACGCAGTATTTT.

This rearrangement joins TRBV29-1 to TRBJ1-2; no firm D call. V was pared by 4 bases and J by 5 bases, with 14 bases between. The CDR3 extends over 13 amino acids. CDR1 is SQVTM, CDR2 ANQGSEA, per germline. In DNA form, the CDR3 reads TGCAGCGTTGCCGTGGACTCGATATATGGCTACACCTTC. It specifies CSVAVDSIYGYTF.

The V call is TRBV15, the J call TRBJ2-4; weak D call: TRBD2 (5 bases). CDR3 length: 16 residues. CDR1 and CDR2 (germline): LNHNV, YYDKDF (reference sequence). The germline V and J ends were trimmed by 3 bases and 7 bases, with 19 bases remaining between them. The CDR3 loop reads CATSRDSGIFNNIQYF. The CDR3 DNA follows: TGTGCCACCAGCAGGGACTCGGGGATTTTTAATAACATTCAGTACTTC.

The chain combines TRBV2 with TRBJ1-2, with D perhaps matching TRBD1 (5 bases). The germline CDR1 and CDR2 sequences are SNHLY and FYNNEI. The CDR3 consists of 12 residues. Deletions cut 7 bases from V and 5 bases from J, with 11 bases between. CDR3 sequence: CASTVGGYGYTF. CDR3 sequence (DNA): TGTGCCAGCACAGTGGGGGGATATGGCTACACCTTC.

The rearrangement joins TRBV28 to TRBJ2-5; D gene ambiguous. The CDR3 has 16 residues. The V gene's germline CDR1 is MDHEN and CDR2 SYDVKM. V lost 3 bases and J lost 8, with 22 bases in between. The CDR3 is CASSLPRGPSRETQYF. Written as DNA, the CDR3 is TGTGCCAGCAGTTTGCCGCGTGGCCCATCAAGGGAAACCCAGTACTTC.

This chain uses TRBV4-3 with TRBJ2-1, with no clear D. Germline CDR1 reads LGHNA; CDR2 reads YSLEER. The ends were cut back, 4 bases at V and 12 bases at J, with 16 bases in the middle. This CDR3 spans 13 amino acids. This CDR3 is CASSLTGDLGQFF. CDR3 DNA sequence: TGCGCCAGCAGCCTAACTGGGGATCTTGGGCAGTTCTTC.

The rearrangement joins TRBV7-9 to TRBJ1-2, with a possible D match to TRBD1 (5 bases). The V gene lost 4 bases and the J gene lost 10 bases, with 13 bases spanning the gap. Germline V gene lookup returns CDR1 SEHNR and CDR2 FQNEAQ (reference sequence). CDR3 length equals 12 residues. CDR3 DNA: TGTGCCAGCAGCTCCGGGGGGTGGTCCTACACCTTC. Encoded protein: CASSSGGWSYTF.

The rearrangement joins TRBV4-3 to TRBJ2-1, with D possibly being TRBD2 (6 bases). The CDR3 has 19 amino acids. In germline, CDR1 is LGHNA, CDR2 YSLEER. The CDR3 nucleotides read TGCCCCCCCCGCCGAAGGGGTGGTGGCGACGGGAGCTTCTACAATGAGCAGTTCTTC. It is translated as CPPRRRGGGDGSFYNEQFF.

CDR3 sequence reads: CASSLGSGYEKLFF. Written as DNA, the CDR3 is TGTGCCAGCAGCCTAGGTTCGGGGTACGAAAAACTGTTTTTT. The gene calls are TRBV7-9 and TRBJ1-4, with D uncertain. The length of the CDR3 is 14 residues. Germline assignment: CDR1 SEHNR and CDR2 FQNEAQ (reference sequence). V was trimmed by 5 bases and J by 8 bases, leaving 15 bases between them. Using reference TRBV7-9 and TRBJ1-4 for the parts outside the CDR3, the full variable domain is DTGVSQNPRHKITKRGQNVTFRCDPISEHNRLYWYRQTLGQGPEFLTYFQNEAQLEKSRLLSDRFSAERPKGSFSTLEIQRTEQGDSAMYLCASSLGSGYEKLFFGSGTQLSVL.

The chain uses TRBV19 and TRBJ1-6, with TRBD1 matching 8 bases. This CDR3 spans 13 amino acids. Germline trimming cut 8 bases from V and 8 bases from J; bases unmatched to any gene: 5. CDR1 and CDR2 from the germline V gene are LNHDA and SQIVND (reference sequence). The DNA for the CDR3 is TGTGCCAGTGACGACAGGGGCGATTCACCCCTCCACTTT. Its protein product is CASDDRGDSPLHF.

This clone came up once. This chain connects TRBV19 to TRBJ2-1; a weak D match, TRBD2 (5 bases). V shed 8 bases and J shed 9 bases, with 17 bases lying between them. The CDR3 spans 13 residues. Germline loops: CDR1 LNHDA, CDR2 SQIVND (reference sequence). The CDR3 spells CASSRRSGGEQFF. The CDR3 DNA sequence: TGTGCCAGTTCCAGGCGAAGCGGCGGTGAGCAGTTCTTC.

V usage is TRBV2 and J usage is TRBJ1-1, with 7 bases aligning to TRBD1. This CDR3 has 15 amino acids. Per germline, CDR1 SNHLY and CDR2 FYNNEI. V lost 3 bases and J lost 4; bases outside the gene matches: 8. The CDR3 nucleotides are TGTGCCAGCAGTGACACAGGGGATGAGGCCACTGAAGCTTTCTTT. Translation gives CASSDTGDEATEAFF. Together with reference TRBV2 and TRBJ1-1, the CDR3 gives the full variable domain: EPEVTQTPSHQVTQMGQEVILRCVPISNHLYFYWYRQILGQKVEFLVSFYNNEISEKSEIFDDQFSVERPDGSNFTLKIRSTKLEDSAMYFCASSDTGDEATEAFFGQGTRLTVV.